Listed here is a single T cell receptor (beta chain). CDR3 length: 18 amino acids. V shed 0 bases, J shed 7 bases, and the junction held 16 bases outside the gene matches. The germline V gene has CDR1 DFQATT and CDR2 SNEGSKA (reference sequence). These data come from a study of blood T cells in healthy people across ages. Using a J-beta primer mix together with a sample-barcoded 5' primer, a second PCR was run for roughly 6 to 12 cycles. Each CDR3 protein gets one entry after TCRdb re-called the 5' RACE reads with MiXCR. This sample has around 870,000 distinct CDR3 sequences, with around 28% found just once.

The V gene is TRBV20-1, the J gene TRBJ2-1; the match to TRBD2 covers 9 bases. Sequencing used blood. The source of this sequence is a woman at least 80 years old in good health. The CDR3 loop reads CSARDGYMLAGIWNEQFF. The CDR3 DNA sequence: TGCAGTGCTAGAGATGGCTATATGCTAGCGGGAATTTGGAATGAGCAGTTCTTC.